The next 11 T cell receptor beta chains were all read from a single sample in a study of blood T cell repertoires in COVID-19. Data came from immunoSEQ multiplex PCR; TCRdb stores just in-frame clones and leaves some out. The table lists under 50,000 clones, 88% of them singletons, with approximately 10% in the top ten. The specimen sequenced was peripheral blood. The source is a man in his fifties with active COVID-19.

This sequence joins TRBV5-4 and TRBJ2-1; TRBD2 aligns across 7 bases. The junction had 3 bases not matched to a gene; V was cut back by 4 bases and J by 5 bases. This CDR3 comprises 13 residues. Looked up from germline, CDR1 is SGHNT and CDR2 is YYREEE (reference sequence). The CDR3 is CASSTGLNNEQFF. The CDR3 DNA sequence: TGTGCCAGCAGCACGGGACTAAACAATGAGCAGTTCTTC.

The V and J genes are TRBV5-6 and TRBJ1-2; 8 bases align to TRBD1. Per the germline V gene, CDR1 is SGHDT and CDR2 is YYEEEE. This CDR3 has 15 amino acids. V was clipped by 4 bases and J by 4 bases; unmatched bases: 9. In nucleotides, the CDR3 is TGTGCCAGCAGCGTAGGGACAGGTCGGGGCTATGGCTACACCTTC. Translated, it gives CASSVGTGRGYGYTF.

The chain is built from TRBV11-2 and TRBJ1-2, with a tentative D call TRBD1 (5 bases). The CDR3 length is 14 residues. V was pared by 2 bases and J by 2 bases, with 9 bases between. Germline V gene data show CDR1 as SGHAT and CDR2 as FQNNGV. CDR3 nucleotide sequence: TGTGCCAGCAGCTTATATCAGGGCAACTATGGCTACACCTTC. It specifies CASSLYQGNYGYTF. Drawing the rest from reference TRBV11-2 and TRBJ1-2, the complete variable domain is EAGVAQSPRYKIIEKRQSVAFWCNPISGHATLYWYQQILGQGPKLLIQFQNNGVVDDSQLPKDRFSAERLKGVDSTLKIQPAKLEDSAVYLCASSLYQGNYGYTFGSGTRLTVV.

This clone was seen more than once but under ten times. The rearrangement links TRBV6-4 to TRBJ2-7; D not resolved. Trimming cost V 3 bases and J 11 bases, with 26 bases left between them. Germline CDR1 MRHNA, CDR2 SNTAGT. This CDR3 comprises 16 residues. The CDR3 loop reads CASSERQIMETSTEYF. The CDR3, as DNA: TGTGCCAGCAGTGAAAGGCAGATCATGGAGACGTCCACGGAGTACTTC.

This clone was counted only a few times. This chain links TRBV4-1 with TRBJ2-7, with D tentatively TRBD2 (5 bases). Trimming cost V 0 bases and J 3 bases, with 12 bases left between them. Germline CDR1 MGHRA, CDR2 YSYEKL. This CDR3 has 15 amino acids. The CDR3 region is CASSQDPGLGYEQYF. CDR3 bases: TGCGCCAGCAGCCAAGATCCGGGGTTGGGCTACGAGCAGTACTTC.

Only one count was recorded for this clone. The V call is TRBV15, the J call TRBJ2-7; D perhaps matches TRBD1 (5 bases). Germline-derived CDR1 and CDR2 are LNHNV and YYDKDF (reference sequence). V lost 8 bases and J 3 bases, leaving 14 bases between the germline ends. The CDR3 is 13 amino acids. CDR3 loop: CATSAEQGYEQYF. For the CDR3, the DNA is TGTGCCACCTCGGCAGAGCAGGGCTACGAGCAGTACTTC.

V gene TRBV28 combines with J gene TRBJ2-7; D is uncertain. CDR3 size: 13 residues. Per the germline V gene, CDR1 is MDHEN and CDR2 is SYDVKM. Trimming cost V 3 bases and J 6 bases, with 12 bases left between them. CDR3 region: CASSFPSSGEQYF. CDR3 DNA: TGTGCCAGCAGTTTCCCGTCTAGTGGCGAGCAGTACTTC.

This clone has more than one count but fewer than ten. V usage is TRBV30 and J usage is TRBJ2-5; 11 bases match TRBD2. Unmatched junction bases numbered 12, after V lost 2 bases and J lost 4 bases. Looked up from germline, CDR1 is GTSNPN and CDR2 is SVGIG (reference sequence). The CDR3 is made up of 17 amino acids. Here the CDR3 reads CAWSPSHLAGGGETQYF. CDR3 nucleotide sequence: TGTGCCTGGAGTCCTTCCCATTTAGCGGGAGGGGGAGAGACCCAGTACTTC.

This chain uses TRBV7-7 with TRBJ2-3; 15 positions agree with TRBD2. The V segment lost 5 bases and the J segment 2 bases; nucleotides outside the gene matches: 5. Per germline, CDR1 SSHAT and CDR2 FNYEAQ (reference sequence). The length of the CDR3 is 17 residues. CDR3 nucleotides: TGTGCCAGCAGCACGGGACTAGCGGGAGGCCTCACAGATACGCAGTATTTT. Encoded protein: CASSTGLAGGLTDTQYF.

The chain couples TRBV10-3 to TRBJ1-4; 8 bases are shared with TRBD1. CDR1 and CDR2 (germline): ENHRY, SYGVKD. The CDR3 length is 15 residues. With 6 bases clipped from V and 3 bases from J, the junction kept 6 bases outside the gene matches. The CDR3 nucleotides are TGTGCCATCAGGCCCCGGACAGGGCCTAATGAAAAACTGTTTTTT. Its translation is CAIRPRTGPNEKLFF.

The CDR3 nucleotides are TGTGCCAGCAGTGTCTCACAGGGGAGGGGAAACACCATATATTTT. Translation gives CASSVSQGRGNTIYF. The chain recombines TRBV2 with TRBJ1-3; 7 positions agree with TRBD1. The J segment lost 4 bases and the V segment lost 4 bases, leaving 7 bases of the junction unmatched. The length of the CDR3 is 15 residues. CDR1 SNHLY and CDR2 FYNNEI come from the germline V gene.